The present TCR beta chain was sequenced within a study of cytomegalovirus exposure and HLA in healthy donors. Study in general: Unique TCRs numbering some 77 million, obtained from HLA-typed donors, made up an early data release. Study results and limitations: Most of the TCR beta V segments (in an earlier analysis) were productive either about 87% or about 30% of the time. According to reports, the classifier identified cytomegalovirus status with high specificity and sensitivity.

Of note for this clone: What it binds is unknown.

All donors participated as healthy donors of bone marrow. PCR amplification relied on 60 Vbeta primers (plus 13 Jbeta primers). Sequencing used immunoSEQ multiplex PCR; TCRdb keeps in-frame clones, though not all of them. Of about 110,000 clones detected, 80% to 90% appear once; the ten largest clones hold 1.6%. Sequenced: PBMCs. The source is a man between 50 and 59 years old in good health and CMV-seronegative.

Written as DNA, the CDR3 is TGTGCCAGTGGAGACCCAAATCAAGAGACCCAGTACTTC. Its translation is CASGDPNQETQYF. The rearrangement joins TRBV25-1 to TRBJ2-5; D not resolved. Germline assignment: CDR1 MGHDK and CDR2 SYGVNS. Trimming stripped 9 bases from V and 2 bases from J, with 13 bases between. The CDR3 is made up of 13 amino acids.